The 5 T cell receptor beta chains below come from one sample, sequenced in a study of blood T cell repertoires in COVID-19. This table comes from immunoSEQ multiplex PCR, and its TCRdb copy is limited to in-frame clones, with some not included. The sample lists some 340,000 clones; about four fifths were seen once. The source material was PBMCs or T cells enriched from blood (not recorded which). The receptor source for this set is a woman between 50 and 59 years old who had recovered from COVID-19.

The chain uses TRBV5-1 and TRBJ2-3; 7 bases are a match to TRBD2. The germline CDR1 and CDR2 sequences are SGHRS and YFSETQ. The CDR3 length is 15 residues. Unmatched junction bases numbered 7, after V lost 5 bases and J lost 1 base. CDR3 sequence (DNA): TGCGCCAGCAGACAGTCTAGCGGACGCACAGATACGCAGTATTTT. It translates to CASRQSSGRTDTQYF. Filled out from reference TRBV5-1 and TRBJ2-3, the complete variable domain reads KAGVTQTPRYLIKTRGQQVTLSCSPISGHRSVSWYQQTPGQGLQFLFEYFSETQRNKGNFPGRFSGRQFSNSRSEMNVSTLELGDSALYLCASRQSSGRTDTQYFGPGTRLTVL.

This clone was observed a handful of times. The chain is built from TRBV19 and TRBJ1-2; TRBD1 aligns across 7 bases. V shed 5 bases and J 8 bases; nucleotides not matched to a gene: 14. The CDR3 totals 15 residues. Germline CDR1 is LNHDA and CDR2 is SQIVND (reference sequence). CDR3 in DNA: TGTGCCAGTAGTCCAAGCAATTACAGGGGAGACGGCTACACCTTC. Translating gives CASSPSNYRGDGYTF.

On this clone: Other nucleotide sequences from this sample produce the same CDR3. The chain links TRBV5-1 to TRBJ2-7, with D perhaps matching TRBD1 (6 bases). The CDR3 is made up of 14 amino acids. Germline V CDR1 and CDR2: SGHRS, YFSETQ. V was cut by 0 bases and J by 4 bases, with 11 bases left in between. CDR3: CASSLGTASYEQYF. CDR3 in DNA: TGCGCCAGCAGCTTGGGGACAGCTTCTTACGAGCAGTACTTC.

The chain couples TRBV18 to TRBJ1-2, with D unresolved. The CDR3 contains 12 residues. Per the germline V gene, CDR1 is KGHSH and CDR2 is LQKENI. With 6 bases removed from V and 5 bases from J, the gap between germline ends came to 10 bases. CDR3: CASSPVGYGYTF. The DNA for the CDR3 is TGTGCCAGCTCCCCCGTCGGTTATGGCTACACCTTC.

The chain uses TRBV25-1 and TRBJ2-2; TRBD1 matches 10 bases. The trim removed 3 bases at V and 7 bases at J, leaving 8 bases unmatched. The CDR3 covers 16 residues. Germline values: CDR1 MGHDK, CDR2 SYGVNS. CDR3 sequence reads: CASSEGGTGAVGELFF. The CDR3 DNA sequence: TGTGCCAGCAGTGAGGGGGGGACAGGGGCCGTCGGGGAGCTGTTTTTT.